This T cell receptor (beta chain) was documented in a study of neurological immune-mediated disorders. TCRdb ran MiXCR on the 5' RACE reads and lists one entry per CDR3 protein. The sample contains approximately 50,000 distinct CDR3 sequences, 3% to 4% of which appear only once. At least ten counts were recorded for this clonotype. Its target is unknown. The CDR3 runs 14 residues. V was pared by 6 bases and J by 4 bases, with 18 bases between. Per germline, CDR1 DFQATT and CDR2 SNEGSKA (reference sequence). Study-wide points: Expanded clones shared no identical CDR3 amino acid sequences across subjects, which suggested private TCR-beta repertoires in all groups.

Sequenced material: PBMCs. This TCR derives from a man aged 55 to 69 with multiple sclerosis. This chain uses TRBV20-1 with TRBJ2-5, with a weak D call TRBD2 (6 bases). The CDR3 is CSAFDSLGGETQYF. Written as DNA, the CDR3 is TGCAGTGCCTTCGATTCCCTGGGAGGAGAGACCCAGTACTTC.